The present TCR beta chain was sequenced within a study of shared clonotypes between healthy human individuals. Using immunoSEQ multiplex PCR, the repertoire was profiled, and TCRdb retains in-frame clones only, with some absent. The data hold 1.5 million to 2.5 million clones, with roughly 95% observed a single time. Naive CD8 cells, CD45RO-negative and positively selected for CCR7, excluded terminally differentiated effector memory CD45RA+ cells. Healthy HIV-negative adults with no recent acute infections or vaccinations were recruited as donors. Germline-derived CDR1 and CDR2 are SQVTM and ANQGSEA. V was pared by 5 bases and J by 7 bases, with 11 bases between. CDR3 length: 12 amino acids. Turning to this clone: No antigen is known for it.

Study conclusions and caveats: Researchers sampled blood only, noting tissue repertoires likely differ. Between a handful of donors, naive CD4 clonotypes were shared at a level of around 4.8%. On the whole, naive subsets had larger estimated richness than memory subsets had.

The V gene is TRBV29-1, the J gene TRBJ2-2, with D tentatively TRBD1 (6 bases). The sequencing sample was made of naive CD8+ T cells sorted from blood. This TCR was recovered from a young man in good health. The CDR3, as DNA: TGCAGCGTTTATACAGGGTTCGGGGAGCTGTTTTTT. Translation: CSVYTGFGELFF.